These 2 T cell receptor beta chains originate from one sample sequenced in a study of glioma-infiltrating T cells. Amplification of TCR alpha and beta CDR3 regions from RNA used iRepertoire nested multiplex PCR. TCRdb itself ran the multiplex PCR reads through MiXCR, one entry per CDR3 protein. This sample has about 130,000 distinct CDR3 sequences, with around 25% found just once. Sequencing was done on a sample of glioma tissue, nonneoplastic brain tissue, or PBMCs (not recorded which). These receptors all come from a human donor with low-grade glioma or glioblastoma, undergoing nonglioma brain surgery, or in good health (not recorded which).

This clonotype was detected many times. This rearrangement joins TRBV28 to TRBJ2-1; TRBD2 matches 10 bases. With 2 bases clipped from V and 6 bases from J, the junction kept 4 bases outside the gene matches. CDR1 is MDHEN, CDR2 SYDVKM, per germline. The CDR3 contains 15 residues. The CDR3 loop reads CASSLGLAGANEQFF. CDR3 bases: TGTGCCAGCAGTTTAGGTCTAGCGGGGGCCAATGAGCAGTTCTTC.

This clonotype occurred a few times. This rearrangement joins TRBV3-1 to TRBJ1-5; no clear D. This CDR3 has 14 amino acids. V dropped 0 bases and J dropped 6 bases, with 9 bases sitting between them. Germline CDR1 and CDR2: LGHDT and YNNKEL (reference sequence). Here the CDR3 reads CASSQDSWGQPQHF. CDR3 nucleotide sequence: TGTGCCAGCAGCCAAGATTCGTGGGGTCAGCCCCAGCATTTT.